Given below is one T cell receptor beta chain in context. The specificity of this receptor is unknown. Base qualities are not at hand, and no much larger clone is one base apart. The data derive from a study of OX40 agonist ivuxolimab in advanced cancers. In the study overall: Ivuxolimab was an agonistic, fully human IgG2 monoclonal antibody directed against OX40 (CD134), a costimulatory receptor. Partial responses were achieved by three dose-escalation patients, of whom one had hepatocellular carcinoma and two had cutaneous melanoma. Intravenous ivuxolimab was administered to patients every 2 weeks at six dose levels: 0.01, 0.1, 0.3, 1.5, 3 and 10 mg/kg. In the dose-escalation cohort, 75% to 85% of patients were male, and the mean age was roughly 56 years with a range of roughly 20 to 80. Of the approximately 50 patients in dose escalation, about 20 had hepatocellular carcinoma, some 15 had melanoma, 9 had renal cell carcinoma and 9 had head and neck cancer. The paper reports the monotherapy dose-escalation portion (N ≈ 52 patients) of the phase I ivuxolimab trial. The purpose of peripheral TCRbeta sequencing was to test whether ivuxolimab changed TCR sequence diversity and led to clonal T-cell expansion. Patients were allowed to have had prior anti-PD-1, anti-PD-L1 or anti-CTLA-4 therapy, and roughly 40% of the dose-escalation patients had previously received checkpoint inhibitors. What the authors observed across the whole study: Low levels of normalized T-cell clonal expansion were also shown by some nonresponding patients. After ivuxolimab, expanded clones were on average more numerous among CD8+ T cells than among CD4+ T cells. The antigen specificity of the clonally expanded peripheral T cells was not determined. At doses of 0.1 to 3.0 mg/kg, clonal expansion of both CD4+ and CD8+ blood T cells was observed from baseline to week 6. Partial responders in the 0.1-3.0 mg/kg groups had among the lowest normalized peripheral clonal expansion, especially among CD8+ T cells.

Genomic DNA was extracted from sorted cells for sequencing of the TCRbeta CDR3 region. TCRbeta CDR3 regions were sequenced using the immunoSEQ Assay. TCRdb took over this immuneACCESS table, retaining in-frame rearrangements with V and J assigned. Such tables are incomplete; in checked studies, under half of the missing clones stem from an unresolved V gene, and the remainder is unexplained. The sample contains 70,000 to 80,000 clones, more than 75% of them found a single time. The ten biggest clones cover around 0.95% of the sample. The CDR3, from cysteine to phenylalanine, totals 13 residues. Only CDR3 DNA is held: 39 bases, read in frame from base 1. Trimming accounts for 0 bases at V and 6 bases at J, while the number of junction bases matched to no gene is 1. CDR1 and CDR2, per the germline V gene (reference sequence), are SEHNR and FQNEAQ. The trial excluded patients who had a history of autoimmune disease or who were on systemic immunosuppression. Peripheral blood for TCR sequencing was drawn from every dose cohort at baseline, at cycle 4 day 1 and at cycle 7 day 1. Samples were obtained from an open-label, multicenter, first-in-human phase I dose-escalation trial of ivuxolimab. Adults with locally advanced or metastatic melanoma, renal cell, hepatocellular, or head and neck squamous cell carcinoma were enrolled in the trial. Before TCR sequencing, CD4+ T cells and CD8+ T cells from peripheral blood were sorted into separate populations.

This clonotype was sampled from an adult with an advanced solid tumor such as melanoma, head and neck, liver or kidney cancer. Sequenced here: CD4+ or CD8+ T cells sorted from blood, sampled in a trial of the OX40 agonist ivuxolimab. This chain is built from TRBV7-9 and TRBJ2-7; TRBD2 aligns with 8 central bases. The CDR3 protein sequence reads: CASSLARGAEQYF. Here is the DNA: TGTGCCAGCAGCTTAGCGCGGGGGGCCGAGCAGTACTTC.